Listed below are T cell receptor beta chains from one sample, sequenced in a study of blood T cell repertoires in COVID-19. Profiled with immunoSEQ multiplex PCR; TCRdb holds only in-frame clones, not every one. The repertoire holds about 200,000 clones, about 77% seen once, with 2.5% to 3% in the top ten. What was sequenced was peripheral blood. The receptors come from a woman older than 75 with active or convalescent COVID-19. Both conserved end residues are trimmed from each CDR3. Fields, in order: V gene, CDR3 protein.

TRBV7-8,ATMTGTSNQPQH
TRBV6-5,ASSYLQGYEQY
TRBV4-1,ASSQVGLSTDTQY
TRBV12-3/TRBV12-4,ASSFGGDTQY
TRBV2,ASDVGSSYNEQF
TRBV29-1,SVGGGIGDEQY
TRBV6-6,ASSYSTQGGQPQH
TRBV10-2,ASSEAGTSYSGANVLT
TRBV7-2,ASSDFGVMNTEAF
TRBV5-6,ASSPQSQETQY
TRBV7-2,ASSSPNRGEYTEAF
TRBV2,ASSVTALNQPQH
TRBV2,ASKGIRQGRNQPQH
TRBV2,ASSLQPTGQETQY
TRBV19,ASSTTGLGNTIY
TRBV28,ASSLRDYGYT
TRBV5-4,ASSLGREQY
TRBV5-1,ASRKRTSDTGELF
TRBV12-3/TRBV12-4,ASSLDNTGELF
TRBV9,ASSPTVTNTGELF
TRBV28,ASSLVAGAGRTFYEQY
TRBV6-5,ASSPRWALVGAF
TRBV5-1,ASSWGGTHEQY
TRBV19,ASSSLGGQETQY
TRBV10-3,AISRQGRETQY
TRBV29-1,SATDRGHYEQY
TRBV28,ASSSTGDNSPLH
TRBV30,AWAPTGELF
TRBV3-1/TRBV3-2,ASSFRGGRDTQY
TRBV5-1,ASSRQSGENYGYT
TRBV7-2,ASSLPRDRGAGELF
TRBV19,ASSMATSRNEQF
TRBV5-1,ASSGGEAIAETQY
TRBV10-2,ASSDLAGWRGNQETQY
TRBV7-3,ASSIGTGYNEQF
TRBV18,ASSPGQASSYEQY
TRBV28,ASRRGANSYEQY
TRBV9,ASSVAPGAYEQY
TRBV7-9,ASSSHGGAGDTQY
TRBV5-1,ASSFTPGDVEQF
TRBV12-3/TRBV12-4,ASSLRGSDGYT
TRBV2,ASSLAGAGYNEQF
TRBV3-1/TRBV3-2,ASSQRGPGGLDSNQPQH
TRBV5-4,ASSGGRGGTDTQY
TRBV19,ASSRDSSGRPQH
TRBV2,ASSETNRNTIY
TRBV3-1/TRBV3-2,ASMSAGELF
TRBV6-5,ASSYGGRGNSPLH
TRBV15,ATSRDRGKSYEQY
TRBV6-5,ASRPRRNTIY
TRBV5-1,ASSTGTASYEQY
TRBV10-3,AIKGQGDGRDTQY
TRBV7-2,ASRLTGEETQY
TRBV6-6,ASSYGWEYEQY
TRBV11-2,ASSGGSDSYNEQF
TRBV27,ASSPARTGTFNYGYT
TRBV10-3,AIRADSVNEQF